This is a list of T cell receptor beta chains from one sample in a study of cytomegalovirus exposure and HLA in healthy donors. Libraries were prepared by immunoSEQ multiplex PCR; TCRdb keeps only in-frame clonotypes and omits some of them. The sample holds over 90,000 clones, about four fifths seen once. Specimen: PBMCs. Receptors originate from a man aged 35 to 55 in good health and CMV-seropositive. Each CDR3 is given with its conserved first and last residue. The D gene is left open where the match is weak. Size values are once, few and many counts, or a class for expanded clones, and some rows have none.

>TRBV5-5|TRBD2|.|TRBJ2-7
TGTGCCAGCAGCTTGGGGGGGACTAGCGGGACATACGAGCAGTACTTC
CASSLGGTSGTYEQYF
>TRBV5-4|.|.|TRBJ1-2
TGCGCCAGCAGCCAGGTTCTCCGGGACACTTCTCACTATGGCTACACCTTC
CASSQVLRDTSHYGYTF
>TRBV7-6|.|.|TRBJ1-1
TGTGCCAGCAGCCGGGGTGCGGGGAACACTGAAGCTTTCTTT
CASSRGAGNTEAFF
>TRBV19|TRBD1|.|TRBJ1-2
TGTGCCAGTAGTATAGTCGGGACAGGGGATGGCTACACCTTC
CASSIVGTGDGYTF
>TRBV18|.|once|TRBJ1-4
TGTGCCAGCTCACCCACCGCTGGGGGCGGAGCCCTCGAAAAACTGTTTTTT
CASSPTAGGGALEKLFF
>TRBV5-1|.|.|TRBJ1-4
TGCGCCAGCAGCTCCTATACAGGGATCAATGAAAAACTGTTTTTT
CASSSYTGINEKLFF
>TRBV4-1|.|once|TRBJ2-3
TGCGCCAGCAGCCAACGAGAGGGCCCAGATACGCAGTATTTT
CASSQREGPDTQYF
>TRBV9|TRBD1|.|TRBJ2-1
TGTGCCAGCAGCGTCGGACAGGGGATCCACAATGAGCAGTTCTTC
CASSVGQGIHNEQFF
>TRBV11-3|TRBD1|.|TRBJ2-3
TGTGCCAGCAGCTTAGGGGTTCAGGGGGCAAGAGATACGCAGTATTTT
CASSLGVQGARDTQYF
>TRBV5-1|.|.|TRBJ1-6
TGCGCCAGCAGCTTGGCCGTCAGGGCCGGCAAGAATTCACCCCTCCACTTT
CASSLAVRAGKNSPLHF
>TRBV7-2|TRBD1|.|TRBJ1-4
TGTGCCAGCAGCTTAAGAGGGACAGTGTCTACTAATGAAAAACTGTTTTTT
CASSLRGTVSTNEKLFF
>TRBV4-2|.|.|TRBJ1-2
TGTGCCAGCAGCCAAGGAGCCGGAGCTAACTATGGCTACACCTTC
CASSQGAGANYGYTF
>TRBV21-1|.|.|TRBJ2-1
TGTGCCAGCAGCAAAGGGACTAGCGGGCACAATGAGCAGTTCTTC
CASSKGTSGHNEQFF
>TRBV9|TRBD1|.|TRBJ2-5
TGTGCCAGCAGCGTAGATCCAGGGGGTGATGGCGAGACCCAGTACTTC
CASSVDPGGDGETQYF
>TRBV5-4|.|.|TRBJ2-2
TGTGCCAGCAGCTTGGACCGAAGAGACACCGGGGAGCTGTTTTTT
CASSLDRRDTGELFF
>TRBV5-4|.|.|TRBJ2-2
TGTGCCAGCAGCTTCATAGAAGAAGACACCGGGGAGCTGTTTTTT
CASSFIEEDTGELFF